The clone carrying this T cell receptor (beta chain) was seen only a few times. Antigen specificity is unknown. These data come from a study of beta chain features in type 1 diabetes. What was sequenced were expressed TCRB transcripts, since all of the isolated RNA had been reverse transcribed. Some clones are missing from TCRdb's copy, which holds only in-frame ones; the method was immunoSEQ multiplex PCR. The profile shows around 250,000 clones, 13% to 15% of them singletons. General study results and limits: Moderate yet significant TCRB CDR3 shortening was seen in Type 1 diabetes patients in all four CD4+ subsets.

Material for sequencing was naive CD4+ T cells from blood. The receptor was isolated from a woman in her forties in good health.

The DNA for the CDR3 is TGTGCCAGCAGCCCACCCCCCGGGACTGGCCAAGATACGCAGTATTTT. This encodes CASSPPPGTGQDTQYF. The rearrangement links TRBV5-4 to TRBJ2-3; D might be TRBD2 (6 bases). Germline lookup yields CDR1 SGHNT and CDR2 YYREEE (reference sequence). CDR3 length: 16 residues. The ends were cut back, 4 bases at V and 5 bases at J, with 20 bases in the middle. Supplemented by reference TRBV5-4 and TRBJ2-3, the full variable domain reads ETGVTQSPTHLIKTRGQQVTLRCSSQSGHNTVSWYQQALGQGPQFIFQYYREEENGRGNFPPRFSGLQFPNYSSELNVNALELDDSALYLCASSPPPGTGQDTQYFGPGTRLTVL.